A selection of T cell receptor beta chains follows, all from one sample in a study of shared clonotypes between healthy human individuals. The repertoire was sequenced with immunoSEQ multiplex PCR; TCRdb's copy has only in-frame clones and lacks some. The sample records millions of clones, 80% to 95% being singletons. The sequenced material came from naive CD4+ T cells from PBMCs. The origin of the receptors is a man younger than 35 in good health. Some clones in this sample may be carry-over from other donors' samples. CDR3s include the opening cysteine and the closing phenylalanine or tryptophan. The D gene is left open where the match is weak. Some rows have no size entry. The others give once, few or many, or a class for an expanded clone.

CDR3	DNA	size	D	V	J
CASSPRYLNTGELFF	TGTGCCAGCTCACCAAGATATTTGAACACCGGGGAGCTGTTTTTT	-	-	TRBV18	TRBJ2-2
CASSTLQGSTYEQYF	TGTGCCAGTAGTACCCTACAGGGTTCTACCTACGAGCAGTACTTC	-	-	TRBV19	TRBJ2-7
CASSYTGPQTQYF	TGTGCCAGCTCTTATACCGGGCCTCAGACCCAGTACTTC	-	-	TRBV2	TRBJ2-5
CASITGAPSYEQYF	TGTGCCAGCATCACAGGGGCCCCTTCCTACGAGCAGTACTTC	-	TRBD1	TRBV28	TRBJ2-7
CASSPNRYGYTF	TGTGCCAGCAGTCCTAACCGCTATGGCTACACCTTC	few	-	TRBV28	TRBJ1-2
CASSLITPNEQFF	TGTGCCAGCAGCTTAATAACCCCCAATGAGCAGTTCTTC	-	-	TRBV7-9	TRBJ2-1
CASMSGGISQPQHF	TGTGCCAGTATGTCAGGGGGGATAAGTCAGCCCCAGCATTTT	-	TRBD1	TRBV19	TRBJ1-5
CASSLGTSGRSSYNEQFF	TGTGCCAGCAGCTTGGGGACTAGCGGACGTTCCTCCTACAATGAGCAGTTCTTC	-	TRBD2	TRBV5-4	TRBJ2-1
CASSLVNQETQYF	TGTGCCAGCAGCTTAGTAAACCAAGAGACCCAGTACTTC	-	-	TRBV7-3	TRBJ2-5
CASSFSGNEQYF	TGCGCCAGCAGCTTTAGCGGGAACGAGCAGTACTTC	-	TRBD2	TRBV5-1	TRBJ2-7
CASSYRGGNQPQHF	TGTGCCAGCAGTTACCGGGGGGGCAATCAGCCCCAGCATTTT	once	-	TRBV2	TRBJ1-5
CASSSRTGQRTTTSTDTQYF	TGCGCCAGCAGCTCGAGGACGGGACAGCGGACGACGACCAGCACAGATACGCAGTATTTT	-	TRBD1	TRBV4-1	TRBJ2-3
CASSLTAGSSYNEQFF	TGTGCCAGCAGTCTCACGGCAGGGAGCTCCTACAATGAGCAGTTCTTC	once	-	TRBV9	TRBJ2-1
CASIRSGSSYNEQFF	TGTGCCAGCATCCGTAGCGGGAGCTCCTACAATGAGCAGTTCTTC	-	TRBD2	TRBV28	TRBJ2-1